This is a list of T cell receptor beta chains from one sample in a study of T cells after yellow fever vaccination. TCRdb re-called the 5' RACE reads with MiXCR, one entry per CDR3 protein. The repertoire holds about 350,000 distinct CDR3 sequences, with 11% as singletons. Sequences were derived from PBMCs, sampled on the day of the first yellow fever vaccination. The receptors come from a man between 18 and 29 years old who received the YFV17D yellow fever vaccine. CDR3s include the opening cysteine and the closing phenylalanine or tryptophan. The D gene is left open where the match is weak. Clone size, where shown, is once, few, many, or a class for clones that have expanded.

D	V	size	J	DNA	CDR3
NA	TRBV7-2	few	TRBJ2-7	TGTGCCAGCAGCTTAAACAGGCCCGCTTACGAGCAGTACTTC	CASSLNRPAYEQYF
NA	TRBV4-2	NA	TRBJ1-1	TGTGCCAGCAGCAAACCCCAGGAGAACACTGAAGCTTTCTTT	CASSKPQENTEAFF
TRBD2	TRBV12-3/TRBV12-4	few	TRBJ2-5	TGTGCCAGCAGTTTAGCTAGACCGGGACTAGCGGGTTGGGAGACCCAGTACTTC	CASSLARPGLAGWETQYF
TRBD1	TRBV4-1	NA	TRBJ1-4	TGCGCCAGCAGCACCCCAGGGGGCATTAGTGAAAAACTGTTTTTT	CASSTPGGISEKLFF
TRBD2	TRBV7-3	few	TRBJ2-1	TGTGCCAGCAGCTTTGCGGGGGTCAATGAGCAGTTCTTC	CASSFAGVNEQFF
NA	TRBV19	NA	TRBJ1-5	TGTGCCAGTAGTATAGGACTGATCAATCAGCCCCAGCATTTT	CASSIGLINQPQHF
TRBD2	TRBV5-1	once	TRBJ2-1	TGCGCCAGCAGCACCGGACTAGCGGGGTTCTACAATGAGCAGTTCTTC	CASSTGLAGFYNEQFF
NA	TRBV5-6	few	TRBJ1-1	TGTGCCAGTGAGGACGGTCGCTGGGACACTGAAGCTTTCTTT	CASEDGRWDTEAFF
NA	TRBV10-3	NA	TRBJ2-3	TGTGCCATCAGTGAGTCCCCGTATGGTACGCAGTATTTT	CAISESPYGTQYF
NA	TRBV12-3/TRBV12-4	NA	TRBJ2-3	TGTGCCAGCAGTTCAACCCAGAGGACAGATACGCAGTATTTT	CASSSTQRTDTQYF
NA	TRBV24-1	few	TRBJ2-1	TGTGCCACCAGTACGGGGAGCTCCTACAATGAGCAGTTCTTC	CATSTGSSYNEQFF
TRBD2	TRBV12-3/TRBV12-4	NA	TRBJ2-3	TGTGCCAGCAGTCCTAGCGGGGGCGGGGATACGCAGTATTTT	CASSPSGGGDTQYF
TRBD1	TRBV20-1	many	TRBJ2-1	TGCAGTGCGAGCGGGACAGGGAGGTTGAATGAGCAGTTCTTC	CSASGTGRLNEQFF
NA	TRBV7-2	few	TRBJ1-1	TGTGCTAGCGGGGGACGGTCGAACACTGAAGCTTTCTTT	CASGGRSNTEAFF
NA	TRBV28	NA	TRBJ2-2	TGTGCCAGCGTCCTGGGGGGCCCCACCGGGGAGCTGTTTTTT	CASVLGGPTGELFF
NA	TRBV5-4	many	TRBJ1-1	TGTGCCAGCAGCTCAACCTTGAACACTGAAGCTTTCTTT	CASSSTLNTEAFF
TRBD1	TRBV4-3	NA	TRBJ2-2	TGCGCCAGGAGCCGGCGGACAGGGAGAGTAGTGACCGGGGAGCTGTTTTTT	CARSRRTGRVVTGELFF
NA	TRBV29-1	NA	TRBJ2-5	TGCAGCGTTGACCCTGAGACCCAGTACTTC	CSVDPETQYF
NA	TRBV5-1	few	TRBJ2-2	TGCGCCTGCCGAGGTGGGGGCACCGGGGAGCTGTTTTTT	CACRGGGTGELFF
NA	TRBV4-3	few	TRBJ1-2	TGCGCCAGCAGCCAGAGACAGACTAACTATGGCTACACCTTC	CASSQRQTNYGYTF
NA	TRBV18	once	TRBJ2-2	TGTGCCAGCTCCTTCGCTAAATCCACCGGGGAGCTGTTTTTT	CASSFAKSTGELFF
TRBD1	TRBV6-4	NA	TRBJ2-1	TGTGCCAGCAGTGACTCCCCAGGGGGCAATGAGCAGTTCTTC	CASSDSPGGNEQFF
NA	TRBV5-1	few	TRBJ2-6	TGCGCCAGCTTCGCCGGAGACTCTGGGGCCAACGTCCTGACTTTC	CASFAGDSGANVLTF
NA	TRBV4-3	NA	TRBJ1-4	TGCGCCAGCAGCCAAGATAAAGGACAGCCGGGTTGGGAAAAACTGTTTTTT	CASSQDKGQPGWEKLFF
TRBD2	TRBV5-1	many	TRBJ2-5	TGCGCCAGCAGCCCGGGATCTAGCGGGGGGTACCAAGAGACCCAGTACTTC	CASSPGSSGGYQETQYF
TRBD2	TRBV7-9	NA	TRBJ2-1	TGTGCCAGCAGGAACGGACTAGGGCCCTACAATGAGCAGTTCTTC	CASRNGLGPYNEQFF
TRBD2	TRBV27	few	TRBJ2-5	TGTGCCAGCAGTTTATCCTTCGGACTAGCGGGGGAAGAGACCCAGTACTTC	CASSLSFGLAGEETQYF
TRBD2	TRBV7-7	NA	TRBJ2-2	TGTGCCAGCAGCAAAAGAACCATCACTAGCGGGCAGACCGGGGAGCTGTTTTTT	CASSKRTITSGQTGELFF
NA	TRBV12-3/TRBV12-4	many	TRBJ2-7	TGTGCCAGCAGTGCCGGACTCGGGAGCTCCTACGAGCAGTACTTC	CASSAGLGSSYEQYF
NA	TRBV19	NA	TRBJ2-1	TGTGCCAGTAGTCCGGGGCCTTTTTCGGGGGCACGGAATGAGCAGTTCTTC	CASSPGPFSGARNEQFF
NA	TRBV4-1	few	TRBJ1-5	TGCGCCAGCAGCCAAGATCCCGGGGTCAATCAGCCCCAGCATTTT	CASSQDPGVNQPQHF
NA	TRBV12-3/TRBV12-4	few	TRBJ2-2	TGTGCCAGCAGTTTGGTCGAAGACACCGGGGAGCTGTTTTTT	CASSLVEDTGELFF
TRBD1	TRBV7-3	few	TRBJ2-3	TGTGCCAGCAGCTTAGACAGGGGCATGGCAGATACGCAGTATTTT	CASSLDRGMADTQYF
NA	TRBV4-1	NA	TRBJ2-2	TGCGCCAGCAGCCGGCTAGGAGGAGCCGGGGAGCTGTTTTTT	CASSRLGGAGELFF
TRBD2	TRBV10-2	few	TRBJ2-1	TGCGCCAGCAGGGAGGGGACTAGCGGCTACAATGAGCAGTTCTTC	CASREGTSGYNEQFF
NA	TRBV12-3/TRBV12-4	NA	TRBJ2-2	TGTGCCAGCCGTACTAGCTCCGGGGAGCTGTTTTTT	CASRTSSGELFF
NA	TRBV4-3	few	TRBJ1-2	TGCGCCAGCAGCCCCGCAATTATCAGGGATAACTATGGCTACACCTTC	CASSPAIIRDNYGYTF
TRBD2	TRBV7-6	few	TRBJ2-3	TGTGCCAGCAGCTTTTCCAGCGGGGGTATTGCAGATACGCAGTATTTT	CASSFSSGGIADTQYF
NA	TRBV27	NA	TRBJ2-4	TGTGCCAGCAGTTTAGGGCAGGGAGCCAAAAACATTCAGTACTTC	CASSLGQGAKNIQYF
TRBD1	TRBV5-1	few	TRBJ1-1	TGCGCCAGCAGCTTGGACAGGGGGTACACTGAAGCTTTCTTT	CASSLDRGYTEAFF
TRBD1	TRBV28	NA	TRBJ2-5	TGTGCCAGCAGTCCTCCCCAAACAGGGGTGTGGGAGACCCAGTACTTC	CASSPPQTGVWETQYF
TRBD1	TRBV29-1	NA	TRBJ1-1	TGCAGCGCCGTGGAGGGGGCGGGGAACACTGAAGCTTTCTTT	CSAVEGAGNTEAFF
NA	TRBV6-2/TRBV6-3	NA	TRBJ1-1	TGTGCCAGCACCCTCCTGGCAGGGCGGTTTATGGGGTTGGGGGGACTGAACACTGAAGCTTTCTTT	CASTLLAGRFMGLGGLNTEAFF
NA	TRBV11-1	NA	TRBJ2-2	TGTGCCAGCAGCTTAGCGAGGAGAGGAGTCCCCGGGGAGCTGTTTTTT	CASSLARRGVPGELFF
TRBD2	TRBV7-2	NA	TRBJ2-5	TGTGCCAGCAGCCCGGGACTAGGGGGAGAGACCCAGTACTTC	CASSPGLGGETQYF
TRBD1	TRBV29-1	few	TRBJ2-7	TGCAGCGTTGGGAAAAGGGACAGGGGAACCTACGAGCAGTACTTC	CSVGKRDRGTYEQYF
NA	TRBV10-3	NA	TRBJ2-5	TGTGCCATCAAGGGGACGGCCCAAGAGACCCAGTACTTC	CAIKGTAQETQYF
NA	TRBV10-3	few	TRBJ2-3	TGTGCCATCGGTAGCACCGATACGCAGTATTTT	CAIGSTDTQYF
NA	TRBV2	NA	TRBJ2-1	TGTGCCAGCAGTGAGTTGGAGTACAATGAGCAGTTCTTC	CASSELEYNEQFF
NA	TRBV12-3/TRBV12-4	NA	TRBJ1-5	TGTGCCAGCAGTTTTTTGGGGAGGGGCAATCAGCCCCAGCATTTT	CASSFLGRGNQPQHF
NA	TRBV20-1	NA	TRBJ2-3	TGCAGTGCTAGAGAAGGGGCCCCCACAGATACGCAGTATTTT	CSAREGAPTDTQYF
TRBD1	TRBV20-1	many	TRBJ2-5	TGCAGTGCAATCAGGGGGGAGACCCAGTACTTC	CSAIRGETQYF
TRBD2	TRBV5-5	NA	TRBJ2-5	TGTGCCAGCAGCTTGGCCGGGACTAGCGTCAGTCCCCAAGAGACCCAGTACTTC	CASSLAGTSVSPQETQYF
NA	TRBV11-1	few	TRBJ2-3	TGTGCCAGCAGCTTAATTCCTCGACACGGATGGGGGGCCGATACGCAGTATTTT	CASSLIPRHGWGADTQYF
TRBD1	TRBV19	NA	TRBJ2-2	TGTGCCAGTAGGGGGACAGGGGTCACCGGGGAGCTGTTTTTT	CASRGTGVTGELFF